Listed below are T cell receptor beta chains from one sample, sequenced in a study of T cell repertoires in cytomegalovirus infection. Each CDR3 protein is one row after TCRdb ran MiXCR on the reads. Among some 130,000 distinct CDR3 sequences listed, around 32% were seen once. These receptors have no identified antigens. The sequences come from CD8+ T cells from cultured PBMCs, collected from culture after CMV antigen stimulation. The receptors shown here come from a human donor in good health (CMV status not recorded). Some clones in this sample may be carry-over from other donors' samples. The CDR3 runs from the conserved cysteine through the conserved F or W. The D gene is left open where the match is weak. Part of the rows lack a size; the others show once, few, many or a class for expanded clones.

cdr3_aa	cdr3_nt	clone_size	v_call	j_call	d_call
CASSHLTAVTQFF	TGCGCCAGCAGCCACTTAACAGCGGTGACCCAGTTCTTC	.	TRBV4-1	TRBJ2-1	.
CASGDSDWEQFF	TGTGCCAGCGGAGATAGCGACTGGGAGCAGTTCTTC	.	TRBV7-6	TRBJ2-1	.
CASSLTRVPYEQYF	TGTGCCAGCAGCCTGACAAGGGTCCCCTACGAGCAGTACTTC	.	TRBV6-1	TRBJ2-7	.
CASSQAGQPYEQYF	TGTGCCAGCAGCCAAGCCGGACAGCCCTACGAGCAGTACTTC	few	TRBV7-9	TRBJ2-7	.
CSATPGLNEQFF	TGCAGTGCAACCCCCGGACTAAATGAGCAGTTCTTC	many	TRBV20-1	TRBJ2-1	.
CASSFDLGTGRYEQYF	TGTGCCAGCAGCTTCGATCTCGGGACAGGACGCTACGAGCAGTACTTC	.	TRBV7-6	TRBJ2-7	TRBD1
CVSTPLEPAGAYNEQFF	TGTGTCAGCACCCCCCTGGAGCCCGCGGGGGCGTACAATGAGCAGTTCTTC	once	TRBV2	TRBJ2-1	.
CASSFWGGANNEQFF	TGTGCCAGCAGTTTTTGGGGGGGGGCTAACAATGAGCAGTTCTTC	.	TRBV12-3/TRBV12-4	TRBJ2-1	.
CATSAGNTEAFF	TGTGCCACCAGTGCCGGGAACACTGAAGCTTTCTTT	.	TRBV24-1	TRBJ1-1	.
CSASEPAGELFF	TGCAGTGCTAGCGAACCCGCCGGGGAGCTGTTTTTT	.	TRBV20-1	TRBJ2-2	.
CASSHPTGTGNTIYF	TGTGCCAGCAGCCACCCGACAGGGACTGGAAACACCATATATTTT	.	TRBV3-1	TRBJ1-3	TRBD1
CSAWGEPWETQYF	TGCAGTGCTTGGGGGGAACCCTGGGAGACCCAGTACTTC	.	TRBV20-1	TRBJ2-5	.
CSVQSSGANVLTF	TGCAGCGTTCAGAGCTCTGGGGCCAACGTCCTGACTTTC	many	TRBV29-1	TRBJ2-6	.
CASTQAGGPQETQYF	TGTGCCAGCACCCAAGCGGGGGGGCCTCAAGAGACCCAGTACTTC	medium-sized	TRBV7-8	TRBJ2-5	TRBD2
CASSLLAPNTGELFF	TGTGCCAGCAGTTTGCTAGCGCCGAACACCGGGGAGCTGTTTTTT	.	TRBV12-3/TRBV12-4	TRBJ2-2	.
CASSLRTGKDEKLFF	TGTGCCAGCAGCTTACGGACAGGGAAGGACGAAAAACTGTTTTTT	.	TRBV7-6	TRBJ1-4	TRBD1
CASRGQLTYEQYF	TGTGCCAGCCGGGGACAACTGACTTACGAGCAGTACTTC	many	TRBV7-9	TRBJ2-7	.
CASTPGPARPEIDEQFF	TGTGCCAGCACCCCAGGGCCAGCGCGCCCCGAAATCGATGAGCAGTTCTTC	.	TRBV3-1	TRBJ2-1	.
CAGSLVSTDTQYF	TGTGCCGGCAGCCTAGTTAGTACAGATACGCAGTATTTT	once	TRBV7-6	TRBJ2-3	.
CASSLGLYNNEQFF	TGTGCCAGCAGCTTGGGACTCTACAACAATGAGCAGTTCTTC	.	TRBV11-2	TRBJ2-1	.
CASEGGGGGAGFF	TGTGCCAGCGAAGGAGGAGGGGGCGGTGCGGGGTTCTTT	many	TRBV7-2	TRBJ1-1	TRBD1
CASSQQGGSYEQYF	TGTGCCAGCAGCCAACAGGGTGGTTCCTACGAGCAGTACTTC	.	TRBV3-1	TRBJ2-7	.
CASSLWDRNNEQFF	TGTGCCAGTAGTCTGTGGGACAGGAACAATGAGCAGTTCTTC	once	TRBV19	TRBJ2-1	TRBD1
CASSFISGANVLTF	TGTGCCAGCAGTTTCATCTCTGGGGCCAACGTCCTGACTTTC	.	TRBV27	TRBJ2-6	.
CATKDRYNEQFF	TGTGCCACCAAGGACAGATACAATGAGCAGTTCTTC	.	TRBV15	TRBJ2-1	.
CATSGGTGSDEQFF	TGTGCCACCAGCGGCGGGACAGGGTCCGATGAGCAGTTCTTC	once	TRBV15	TRBJ2-1	TRBD1
CAHEKDGETQYF	TGTGCACACGAAAAAGACGGAGAGACCCAGTACTTC	.	TRBV30	TRBJ2-5	.
CASSLRGYEQYF	TGTGCCAGCAGTTTAAGGGGTTACGAGCAGTACTTC	.	TRBV28	TRBJ2-7	.
CASSLGGTGMGNQPQHF	TGTGCCAGCAGCTTAGGAGGTACGGGGATGGGGAACCAGCCCCAGCATTTT	many	TRBV7-9	TRBJ1-5	.
CASSVQGTEAFF	TGTGCCAGCAGCGTACAGGGGACTGAAGCTTTCTTT	few	TRBV9	TRBJ1-1	.
CASSQDRGYEQYF	TGCGCCAGCAGCCAAGATCGGGGTTACGAGCAGTACTTC	many	TRBV4-1	TRBJ2-7	.
CASSLAPGFLGPNTGELFF	TGTGCCAGCAGTTTAGCCCCTGGGTTTTTAGGTCCGAACACCGGGGAGCTGTTTTTT	.	TRBV28	TRBJ2-2	.
CAISESAPVGYGYTF	TGTGCCATCAGTGAGTCGGCCCCAGTTGGCTATGGCTACACCTTC	few	TRBV10-3	TRBJ1-2	.
CASSPGVDSNQPQHF	TGTGCCAGCAGCCCAGGGGTGGATAGCAATCAGCCCCAGCATTTT	medium-sized	TRBV7-6	TRBJ1-5	.
CASTQGGGDNEQFF	TGTGCCAGCACGCAAGGGGGCGGGGACAATGAGCAGTTCTTC	.	TRBV27	TRBJ2-1	.
CATSRTGESETQYF	TGTGCCACCAGCCGGACAGGGGAATCAGAGACCCAGTACTTC	few	TRBV15	TRBJ2-5	TRBD1
CASSFQTGTTEAFF	TGTGCCAGCAGTTTCCAGACAGGGACCACTGAAGCTTTCTTT	.	TRBV28	TRBJ1-1	TRBD1
CASSGRLAGGYEQYF	TGTGCCAGCAGTGGTAGACTAGCGGGGGGCTACGAGCAGTACTTC	many	TRBV28	TRBJ2-7	TRBD2
CASSYSNQPQHF	TGTGCCAGCAGTTATAGCAATCAGCCCCAGCATTTT	many	TRBV27	TRBJ1-5	.
CASSLGQGNEQYF	TGTGCCAGCAGCTTGGGACAGGGGAACGAGCAGTACTTC	.	TRBV5-6	TRBJ2-7	TRBD1
CASSKNEGQGMNTEAFF	TGTGCCAGCAGCAAAAACGAGGGACAGGGGATGAACACTGAAGCTTTCTTT	.	TRBV7-6	TRBJ1-1	TRBD1
CASSPWGGGYKYF	TGTGCCAGCAGCCCATGGGGCGGAGGATATAAGTATTTT	.	TRBV7-2	TRBJ2-3	.
CASSFRGRGTDTQYF	TGTGCCAGCAGCTTCCGCGGGCGGGGCACAGATACGCAGTATTTT	.	TRBV7-3	TRBJ2-3	.
CAWSESGGGELFF	TGTGCCTGGAGTGAGAGCGGGGGCGGGGAGCTGTTTTTT	few	TRBV30	TRBJ2-2	TRBD2
CASSLPDRPTYEQYF	TGTGCCAGCAGTTTACCGGACAGGCCAACCTACGAGCAGTACTTC	few	TRBV27	TRBJ2-7	TRBD1
CASSQVLGLVPTEAFF	TGCGCCAGCAGCCAAGTCCTGGGGCTGGTCCCCACTGAAGCTTTCTTT	.	TRBV4-1	TRBJ1-1	.
CASSFNLKTGELFF	TGTGCCAGCAGCTTTAACCTCAAGACCGGGGAGCTGTTTTTT	many	TRBV5-6	TRBJ2-2	.
CASTQGGQPQHF	TGTGCCAGTACCCAGGGCGGCCAGCCCCAGCATTTT	.	TRBV19	TRBJ1-5	.